The 32 T cell receptor beta chains below were found in one sample sequenced in a study of graft-versus-host responses after intestinal transplantation. Assay: immunoSEQ multiplex PCR; the TCRdb copy retains only in-frame clones and omits some. The sample holds around 39,000 clones, just over 90% seen once. This sample comprised PBMCs, obtained 734 days after intestinal transplantation. All receptors come from a human patient who received an intestinal transplant, so some T cells may come from the graft donor.

V is TRBV11-3 and J is TRBJ2-5, with 7 positions matching TRBD1. V shed 5 bases and J 5 bases; nucleotides not matched to a gene: 11. CDR1 and CDR2 from the germline V gene are SGHNT and YENEEA. The CDR3 runs to 15 residues. The CDR3: CASSQRETGSETQYF. CDR3 bases: TGTGCCAGCAGCCAACGCGAGACAGGGTCGGAGACCCAGTACTTC.

V and J are TRBV7-9 and TRBJ2-3; D is uncertain. V gave up 5 bases and J gave up 3 bases, with 3 bases separating them. Germline assignment: CDR1 SEHNR and CDR2 FQNEAQ (reference sequence). The CDR3 contains 11 residues. CDR3 DNA: TGTGCCAGCAGCACTACAGATACGCAGTATTTT. Encoded protein: CASSTTDTQYF.

The chain couples TRBV2 to TRBJ1-2; D is uncertain. V dropped 2 bases and J dropped 8 bases, with 12 bases sitting between them. Germline-derived CDR1 and CDR2 are SNHLY and FYNNEI. The CDR3 has 13 amino acids. CDR3 sequence (DNA): TGTGCCAGCAGTGAACAGGCCCTGTGGGGCTACACCTTC. It is translated as CASSEQALWGYTF.

V usage is TRBV6-5 and J usage is TRBJ1-2; 7 nucleotides align to TRBD1. In germline, CDR1 is MNHEY, CDR2 SVGAGI. The V segment lost 6 bases and the J segment 4 bases; nucleotides outside the gene matches: 8. The CDR3 covers 14 residues. The chain's CDR3 is CASRYPGQTYGYTF. DNA of the CDR3: TGTGCCAGCAGGTACCCGGGACAGACCTATGGCTACACCTTC.

This clone was seen only a few times. This chain joins TRBV9 and TRBJ1-2, with 9 nucleotides matching TRBD1. Looked up from germline, CDR1 is SGDLS and CDR2 is YYNGEE. The CDR3 consists of 15 residues. With 3 bases clipped from V and 0 bases from J, the junction kept 3 bases outside the gene matches. CDR3 bases: TGTGCCAGCAGCGCAGACAGGGGGACTAACTATGGCTACACCTTC. It is translated as CASSADRGTNYGYTF.

The J gene is TRBJ2-7, the V gene TRBV7-6; D is unclear. Trimming shortened V by 5 bases and J by 3 bases, and 11 bases separated the two germline ends. This CDR3 contains 13 residues. The germline V gene has CDR1 SGHVS and CDR2 FNYEAQ. CDR3 bases: TGTGCCAGCAGCCGAGCCGGAGACTACGAGCAGTACTTC. It yields the protein CASSRAGDYEQYF. Looking up the rest from reference TRBV7-6 and TRBJ2-7 gives the full variable domain: GAGVSQSPRYKVTKRGQDVALRCDPISGHVSLYWYRQALGQGPEFLTYFNYEAQQDKSGLPNDRFSAERPEGSISTLTIQRTEQRDSAMYRCASSRAGDYEQYFGPGTRLTVT.

The V call is TRBV6-4, the J call TRBJ2-1; 9 nucleotides match TRBD2. J lost 7 bases, V lost 3 bases, and 4 bases had no gene match. Germline V gene data show CDR1 as MRHNA and CDR2 as SNTAGT. CDR3 length: 14 amino acids. The CDR3 protein is CASSEAGGGNEQFF. For the CDR3, the DNA is TGTGCCAGCAGTGAAGCGGGGGGTGGTAATGAGCAGTTCTTC.

This clone was observed once. This chain links TRBV11-2 with TRBJ2-3; D is undetermined. This CDR3 is 12 amino acids long. From germline, CDR1 is SGHAT and CDR2 FQNNGV. V was clipped by 5 bases and J by 2 bases, with 5 bases between them. CDR3 residues: CASSQDTDTQYF. CDR3 DNA: TGTGCCAGCAGCCAGGACACAGATACGCAGTATTTT. Full variable domain (rest looked up from reference TRBV11-2 and TRBJ2-3): EAGVAQSPRYKIIEKRQSVAFWCNPISGHATLYWYQQILGQGPKLLIQFQNNGVVDDSQLPKDRFSAERLKGVDSTLKIQPAKLEDSAVYLCASSQDTDTQYFGPGTRLTVL.

The V and J genes are TRBV2 and TRBJ1-1; 9 bases agree with TRBD1. This CDR3 contains 19 residues. The trim removed 6 bases at V and 0 bases at J, leaving 17 bases unmatched. Per germline, CDR1 SNHLY and CDR2 FYNNEI. The CDR3 DNA is TGTGCCAGCAGGGGGACAGGGATTTCTTGGGAGAGCGTGAACACTGAAGCTTTCTTT. The encoded protein is CASRGTGISWESVNTEAFF. Variable domain in full (rest from reference TRBV2 and TRBJ1-1): EPEVTQTPSHQVTQMGQEVILRCVPISNHLYFYWYRQILGQKVEFLVSFYNNEISEKSEIFDDQFSVERPDGSNFTLKIRSTKLEDSAMYFCASRGTGISWESVNTEAFFGQGTRLTVV.

The chain uses TRBV4-1 and TRBJ2-7, with D uncertain. Trimming removed 2 bases from V and 1 base from J, with 9 bases in between. The germline CDR1 and CDR2 sequences are MGHRA and YSYEKL. This CDR3 has 14 amino acids. CDR3 sequence (DNA): TGCGCCAGCAGCCAAACCCTCGGATCCTACGAGCAGTACTTC. Protein: CASSQTLGSYEQYF.

The CDR3 region is CASSEGTPSSYNEQFF. The CDR3 DNA is TGTGCCAGCAGTGAAGGGACTCCAAGCTCCTACAATGAGCAGTTCTTC. The V and J genes are TRBV6-1 and TRBJ2-1; a possible D gene is TRBD2 (5 bases). The CDR3 runs to 16 residues. The germline gives CDR1 MNHNS, CDR2 SASEGT. V shed 1 base and J shed 0 bases, with 10 bases lying between them.

The chain joins TRBV5-4 to TRBJ2-5; 12 bases align to TRBD2. This CDR3 contains 14 residues. J was trimmed by 4 bases and V by 3 bases; bases with no gene match: 1. Germline CDR1 reads SGHNT; CDR2 reads YYREEE (reference sequence). CDR3 coding DNA: TGTGCCAGCAGCTGGGGACTAGCGGGAGAGACCCAGTACTTC. Its protein is CASSWGLAGETQYF.

The rearrangement uses TRBV5-1 and TRBJ2-6; D might be TRBD2 (5 bases). Trimming pared 0 bases from V and 0 bases from J, leaving 10 bases between. Germline-derived CDR1 and CDR2 are SGHRS and YFSETQ. The CDR3 has 17 amino acids. The CDR3 nucleotides read TGCGCCAGCAGCTTGGGGACTGTGCTCTCTGGGGCCAACGTCCTGACTTTC. Its translation is CASSLGTVLSGANVLTF. The whole variable domain, filled in from reference TRBV5-1 and TRBJ2-6, reads KAGVTQTPRYLIKTRGQQVTLSCSPISGHRSVSWYQQTPGQGLQFLFEYFSETQRNKGNFPGRFSGRQFSNSRSEMNVSTLELGDSALYLCASSLGTVLSGANVLTFGAGSRLTVL.

The V call is TRBV5-1, the J call TRBJ1-1; a possible D gene is TRBD1 (6 bases). Trimming left V 3 bases short and J 2 bases short, with 17 bases between. This CDR3 has 16 residues. Germline loops: CDR1 SGHRS, CDR2 YFSETQ. The CDR3 sequence is CASSSQGSRGNTEAFF. The CDR3 bases are TGCGCCAGCAGCTCCCAGGGGTCCCGGGGAAACACTGAAGCTTTCTTT.

The chain uses TRBV27 and TRBJ1-1; D unclear. V shed 3 bases and J shed 1 base, with 6 bases lying between them. Germline loops: CDR1 MNHEY, CDR2 SMNVEV (reference sequence). This CDR3 spans 13 amino acids. CDR3 protein: CASSFLANTEAFF. CDR3 in DNA: TGTGCCAGCAGTTTTCTTGCGAACACTGAAGCTTTCTTT.

This clone was found once. The chain uses TRBV27 and TRBJ2-1; TRBD1 aligns across 12 bases. The CDR3 runs to 16 residues. Germline trimming cut 7 bases from V and 5 bases from J; bases unmatched to any gene: 9. Germline V gene data show CDR1 as MNHEY and CDR2 as SMNVEV (reference sequence). Written as DNA, the CDR3 is TGTGCCAGCACCTTTCTGGGACAGGGGGCGGACAATGAGCAGTTCTTC. Protein sequence: CASTFLGQGADNEQFF.

This clone has only one observation. The rearrangement uses TRBV15 and TRBJ1-3, with no clear D. There are 14 residues in the CDR3. Trimming stripped 3 bases from V and 0 bases from J, with 6 bases between. The germline V gene encodes CDR1 LNHNV and CDR2 YYDKDF (reference sequence). CDR3 DNA sequence: TGTGCCACCAGCAGGTTTAGCTCTGGAAACACCATATATTTT. It codes for CATSRFSSGNTIYF.

A note on this clone: The junction differs from germline at one of its ends, possibly a read error. The chain carries TRBV6-8 and TRBJ1-5; TRBD1 might be the D (5 bases). Per the germline V gene, CDR1 is MNHGY and CDR2 is SAAAGT. The CDR3 is made up of 11 amino acids. The CDR3 sequence is CAGRDNQPQHF. Here the CDR3 DNA reads TGTGCCGGCAGGGACAATCAGCCCCAGCATTTT.

The gene calls are TRBV2 and TRBJ1-2, with D unclear. Germline lookup yields CDR1 SNHLY and CDR2 FYNNEI. Trimming took 4 bases from V and 10 from J, leaving 13 bases between them. The CDR3 runs to 12 residues. In DNA form, the CDR3 reads TGTGCCAGCAGTGTAAGGGAGGGCCTCTACACCTTC. This sequence encodes CASSVREGLYTF.

The DNA for the CDR3 is TGTGCCAGCTCTATTCTAGCGGGGGGTTACGAGCAGTACTTC. Protein sequence: CASSILAGGYEQYF. The chain has TRBV27 and TRBJ2-7; 11 nucleotides agree with TRBD2. V lost 8 bases to trimming and J lost 4 bases; unmatched junction nucleotides: 7. Germline V CDR1 and CDR2: MNHEY, SMNVEV (reference sequence). This CDR3 has 14 amino acids.

The V gene is TRBV28, the J gene TRBJ1-2; D is possibly TRBD1 (5 bases). Germline V CDR1 and CDR2: MDHEN, SYDVKM. V lost 6 bases and J lost 4, with 15 bases in between. The CDR3 contains 14 residues. DNA of the CDR3: TGTGCCAGCAGGGTACCTGGACAAAGCTATGGCTACACCTTC. It is translated as CASRVPGQSYGYTF.

The rearrangement uses TRBV30 and TRBJ2-5, with 9 bases fitting TRBD1. The CDR3 has 16 amino acids. With V trimmed by 0 bases and J by 5 bases, 10 bases remained unmatched. Germline V lookup: CDR1 GTSNPN, CDR2 SVGIG (reference sequence). CDR3 sequence reads: CAWSVGQGITWETQYF. The CDR3 region has the DNA TGTGCCTGGAGTGTGGGACAGGGTATCACTTGGGAGACCCAGTACTTC.

The sample holds a few counts of this clone. The chain employs TRBV7-2 and TRBJ2-3, with 13 bases that match TRBD2. Germline CDR1 reads SGHTA; CDR2 reads FQGNSA. The CDR3 contains 17 residues. V gave up 0 bases and J gave up 0 bases; unmatched junction bases: 0. CDR3 nucleotide sequence: TGTGCCAGCAGCTTAGCGACTAGCGGGGGGAGCACAGATACGCAGTATTTT. This encodes CASSLATSGGSTDTQYF.

The J gene is TRBJ2-5, the V gene TRBV2; TRBD1 is a possible D gene (6 bases). The J call is uncertain, as TRBJ2-7 better fits the DNA end. In germline, CDR1 is SNHLY, CDR2 FYNNEI. CDR3 size: 12 residues. The CDR3 nucleotides read TGTGCCAGCACAGGGGTGGGCTACGAGCAGTACTTC. Encoded protein: CASTGVGYEQYF.

The V gene is TRBV29-1, the J gene TRBJ2-1; TRBD1 might be the D (6 bases). Germline values: CDR1 SQVTM, CDR2 ANQGSEA. CDR3 size: 13 residues. The ends were cut back, 5 bases at V and 4 bases at J, with 12 bases in the middle. CDR3 loop: CSVTKDRYNEQFF. The DNA of the CDR3 is TGCAGCGTTACTAAGGACAGATACAATGAGCAGTTCTTC.

V and J are TRBV7-6 and TRBJ1-4, with D perhaps matching TRBD1 (5 bases). CDR1 and CDR2 from the germline V gene are SGHVS and FNYEAQ. CDR3 length: 16 amino acids. V lost 1 base, J lost 1 base, and 10 bases lay in between. The DNA for the CDR3 is TGTGCCAGCAGCTTAGACCAGGGTCTAACTAATGAAAAACTGTTTTTT. Its protein product is CASSLDQGLTNEKLFF.

This chain uses TRBV27 with TRBJ1-6; D is undetermined. V gave up 3 bases and J gave up 12 bases, with 12 bases separating them. The CDR3 sequence is 13 residues long. Germline CDR1 is MNHEY and CDR2 is SMNVEV (reference sequence). The CDR3 bases are TGTGCCAGCAGTTTTTTTCTGGAGGAACCCCTCCACTTT. It yields the protein CASSFFLEEPLHF.

The chain recombines TRBV7-3 with TRBJ2-5; D is perhaps TRBD1 (5 bases). V lost 5 bases and J lost 10, with 20 bases in between. Germline V gene data show CDR1 as SGHTA and CDR2 as FQGTGA. This CDR3 region has 14 residues. The CDR3 DNA is TGTGCCAGCAGCACATATCACTCCCCAGGGAACCAGTACTTC. This codes for CASSTYHSPGNQYF. The complete variable domain, with remaining parts taken from reference TRBV7-3 and TRBJ2-5, reads GAGVSQTPSNKVTEKGKYVELRCDPISGHTALYWYRQSLGQGPEFLIYFQGTGAADDSGLPNDRFFAVRPEGSVSTLKIQRTERGDSAVYLCASSTYHSPGNQYFGPGTRLLVL.

V and J are TRBV11-2 and TRBJ2-2, with a weak D call TRBD1 (5 bases). CDR3 size: 14 residues. V lost 3 bases to trimming and J lost 1 base, with 6 bases between them. Looked up from germline, CDR1 is SGHAT and CDR2 is FQNNGV. CDR3 sequence (DNA): TGTGCCAGCAGCTTCCAGGGGAACACCGGGGAGCTGTTTTTT. Translated: CASSFQGNTGELFF.

The CDR3 region has the DNA TGTGCCATCAGTGGGGGGGTGGCCCTGAACACTGAAGCTTTCTTT. This sequence encodes CAISGGVALNTEAFF. This rearrangement joins TRBV10-3 to TRBJ1-1; possible D gene TRBD1, 5 bases. V lost 4 bases, J lost 0 bases, and 12 bases lay in between. Germline CDR1 reads ENHRY; CDR2 reads SYGVKD. This CDR3 has 15 amino acids.

In this sample, this clone turned up a few times. The chain carries TRBV6-5 and TRBJ2-2, with 11 positions matching TRBD2. Unmatched junction bases numbered 5, after V lost 2 bases and J lost 6 bases. Germline V gives CDR1 MNHEY, CDR2 SVGAGI. This CDR3 is 16 amino acids long. The CDR3 DNA reads as TGTGCCAGCAGTTACGTGACTAGCGGGGTCGCCGGGGAGCTGTTTTTT. Its translation: CASSYVTSGVAGELFF.

This clone was recorded once. The chain's CDR3 is CAWRYGSVSYEQYF. The CDR3 DNA sequence: TGTGCCTGGAGGTACGGGTCTGTCTCCTACGAGCAGTACTTC. The V call is TRBV30, the J call TRBJ2-7; no definite D call. V was shortened by 3 bases and J by 0 bases, with 12 bases between the two germline ends. The CDR3 totals 14 residues. Germline CDR1 reads GTSNPN; CDR2 reads SVGIG (reference sequence).